The 7 T cell receptor beta chains in this list originate from one sample, sequenced in a study of blood T cell repertoires in COVID-19. Using immunoSEQ multiplex PCR, the repertoire was profiled, and TCRdb retains in-frame clones only, with some absent. This table holds some 270,000 clones, roughly 84% found once. Sequenced: PBMCs or T cells enriched from blood (not recorded which). The receptors come from a woman aged 45-65 years who had been exposed to COVID-19.

The V and J genes are TRBV3-1 (or the pseudogene TRBV3-2) and TRBJ1-6; possibly TRBD1 for D (6 bases). V was clipped by 2 bases and J by 0 bases, with 23 bases between them. Germline V gives CDR1 LGHDT, CDR2 YNNKEL (reference sequence). The CDR3 is 21 amino acids. The CDR3 region is CASSQSTTGTEVSSYNSPLHF. The CDR3 DNA is TGTGCCAGCAGCCAATCCACCACAGGGACCGAAGTGAGCTCCTATAATTCACCCCTCCACTTT.

V and J are TRBV7-9 and TRBJ2-3; no clear D gene. V lost 3 bases, J lost 4 bases, and 14 bases lay in between. The CDR3 consists of 15 residues. Germline V CDR1 and CDR2: SEHNR, FQNEAQ (reference sequence). As DNA, the CDR3 is TGTGCCAGCAGCTTTTATACCAGAGAGGCAGATACGCAGTATTTT. Protein sequence: CASSFYTREADTQYF.

The rearrangement joins TRBV30 to TRBJ2-3; D not resolved. Trimming took 0 bases from V and 5 from J, leaving 3 bases between them. The germline V gene has CDR1 GTSNPN and CDR2 SVGIG (reference sequence). This CDR3 has 11 residues. The CDR3 loop reads CAWSVQDTQYF. The CDR3 nucleotides read TGTGCCTGGAGTGTACAAGATACGCAGTATTTT.

This rearrangement joins TRBV6-2 or TRBV6-3 to TRBJ1-1, with 8 bases matching TRBD1. Trimming removed 4 bases from V and 4 bases from J; junction bases left unmatched: 5. The germline V gene encodes CDR1 MNHEY and CDR2 SVGEGT. This CDR3 is built from 14 residues. The CDR3 reads CASSFSTGATEAFF. In DNA form, the CDR3 reads TGTGCCAGCAGTTTCTCGACAGGGGCCACTGAAGCTTTCTTT.

The V call is TRBV2, the J call TRBJ1-5, with D perhaps matching TRBD1 (6 bases). Germline values: CDR1 SNHLY, CDR2 FYNNEI. V shed 8 bases and J shed 2 bases, with 16 bases lying between them. The CDR3 is 15 amino acids. The CDR3, as DNA: TGTGCCAGCTCCCCGATTAGACAGGGCAATCAGCCCCAGCATTTT. Protein product: CASSPIRQGNQPQHF.

The chain combines TRBV9 with TRBJ1-5; 8 bases are shared with TRBD1. Looked up from germline, CDR1 is SGDLS and CDR2 is YYNGEE. The CDR3 extends over 15 amino acids. The junction had 7 bases not matched to a gene; V was cut back by 4 bases and J by 4 bases. This CDR3 is CASSPGDRPNQPQHF. For the CDR3, the DNA is TGTGCCAGCAGCCCTGGGGACAGGCCGAATCAGCCCCAGCATTTT. Drawing the rest from reference TRBV9 and TRBJ1-5, the complete variable domain is DSGVTQTPKHLITATGQRVTLRCSPRSGDLSVYWYQQSLDQGLQFLIQYYNGEERAKGNILERFSAQQFPDLHSELNLSSLELGDSALYFCASSPGDRPNQPQHFGDGTRLSIL.

The V call is TRBV19, the J call TRBJ1-2, with TRBD1 as a possible D gene (6 bases). This CDR3 region has 12 residues. From germline, CDR1 is LNHDA and CDR2 SQIVND (reference sequence). V lost 7 bases and J 4 bases, leaving 10 bases between the germline ends. The CDR3 loop reads CASNRVGYGYTF. DNA for the CDR3: TGTGCCAGTAACAGGGTTGGCTATGGCTACACCTTC.